This paragraph reports one TCR beta chain. Its antigen remains unidentified. At one of its ends the junction is not consistent with the germline gene, which may arise from a read error. Patients with a history of autoimmune disease or receiving systemic immunosuppression were excluded from the trial. Peripheral blood for TCR sequencing was collected from all dose cohorts at baseline, on cycle 4 day 1, and on cycle 7 day 1. The samples were taken from a phase I, first-in-human, multicenter, open-label dose-escalation trial of ivuxolimab. Adults with locally advanced or metastatic melanoma, renal cell carcinoma, hepatocellular carcinoma or head and neck squamous cell carcinoma were enrolled in the trial. Before TCR sequencing, CD4+ and CD8+ T cells were separately sorted from peripheral blood. Spanning cysteine to phenylalanine, the CDR3 consists of 13 amino acids. Only the CDR3 DNA stays, 39 bases, in frame from base 1. CDR1 and CDR2 are read off the germline V gene as KGHSH and LQKENI.

The entry originates in a study of OX40 agonist ivuxolimab in advanced cancers. Turning to the overall study: Ivuxolimab was an agonistic, fully human IgG2 monoclonal antibody directed against OX40 (CD134), a costimulatory receptor. Intravenous ivuxolimab was administered to patients every 2 weeks at six dose levels: 0.01, 0.1, 0.3, 1.5, 3 and 10 mg/kg. Of the roughly 52 dose-escalation patients, hepatocellular carcinoma was present in around 20, melanoma in around 15, renal cell carcinoma in 9 and head and neck cancer in 9. In the dose-escalation cohort, nearly 85% of patients were male, and the mean age was 60 years with a range of roughly 23 to 79. Prior anti-PD-1, anti-PD-L1 or anti-CTLA-4 therapy was permitted, and 30% to 45% of dose-escalation patients had received checkpoint inhibitors. Partial responses were achieved by three dose-escalation patients, of whom one had hepatocellular carcinoma and two had cutaneous melanoma. Peripheral TCRbeta sequencing aimed to test whether ivuxolimab altered TCR sequence diversity and caused clonal T-cell expansion. The paper reports the monotherapy dose-escalation portion (N of about 47 patients) of the phase I ivuxolimab trial.

Overall results and qualifications from the work: Low levels of normalized T-cell clonal expansion were also seen in some patients who did not respond. The antigen specificity of the peripheral T cells that underwent clonal expansion was not determined. In partial responders in the 0.1-3.0 mg/kg groups, normalized peripheral clonal expansion was found to be among the lowest, especially among CD8+ T cells. After ivuxolimab, expanded clones were on average more numerous among CD8+ T cells than among CD4+ T cells. At doses of 0.1 to 3.0 mg/kg, clonal expansion of both CD4+ and CD8+ T cells in blood was seen between baseline and week 6.

Genomic DNA was extracted from sorted cells for sequencing of the TCRbeta CDR3 region. The immunoSEQ Assay was used for sequencing of TCRbeta CDR3 regions. Here the immuneACCESS table is served through TCRdb, limited to in-frame sequences with V and J called. Missing clones are a known gap in these copies; in checked studies unresolved V genes cover under half, and the rest lacks a known reason. The sample yields tens of thousands of clones; 85% to 90% were counted once. The ten largest clones take up 5.4% of the sample. The clonotype originates from an adult with an advanced solid tumor such as melanoma, head and neck, liver or kidney cancer. Recombination connected TRBV18 to TRBJ1-4; the D segment could be TRBD1, given 6 matching bases. Sequenced material: CD4+ or CD8+ T cells sorted from blood, taken in a trial of the OX40 agonist ivuxolimab. Read as DNA, the sequence is TGTGCCAGCCCACCGAGGGGGTACGAAAAACTGTTTTTT. Translated, this is CASPPRGYEKLFF. Reference TRBV18 and TRBJ1-4 proteins supply the regions before and after the CDR3; the full variable domain is: NAGVMQNPRHLVRRRGQEARLRCSPMKGHSHVYWYRQLPEEGLKFMVYLQKENIIDESGMPKERFSAEFPKEGPSILRIQQVVRGDSAAYFCASPPRGYEKLFFGSGTQLSVL.